Here is one T cell receptor (beta chain) with its context. Its antigen is not identified. TCRdb's table, derived via immunoSEQ multiplex PCR, lists solely in-frame clones and lacks some. Here the sample spans around 66,000 clones, roughly 80% being singletons. The data originate from a study of OX40 agonist ivuxolimab in advanced cancers. Overall study context: Prior anti-PD-1, anti-PD-L1 or anti-CTLA-4 therapy was allowed; 40% to 50% had some. Study-wide results and caveats: At 0.1 to 3.0 mg/kg and by week 6, CD4+ and CD8+ T cells in the blood had expanded clonally. Mean expanded clone counts were higher in CD8+ than CD4+ T cells.

The CDR3 covers 17 residues. Germline lookup yields CDR1 SGHTA and CDR2 FQGNSA. V shed 4 bases, J shed 4 bases, and the junction held 9 bases outside the gene matches. The V and J genes are TRBV7-2 and TRBJ2-3; TRBD2 agrees at 12 bases. The TCR comes from an adult with an advanced solid tumor such as melanoma, head and neck, liver or kidney cancer. The material sequenced was CD4+ or CD8+ T cells sorted from blood, taken in a trial of the OX40 agonist ivuxolimab. The CDR3 region has the DNA TGTGCCAGCAGCTCACAACTAGCGGGAGGCAGCTCAGATACGCAGTATTTT. Translating it yields CASSSQLAGGSSDTQYF.